This T cell receptor beta chain came from a study of T cells in Graves' hyperthyroidism and ophthalmopathy. Regarding this clonotype: Its antigen remains unknown.

From RNA transcripts, TCR beta CDR3 regions were amplified. The HTBI primer set served for first-round RT-PCR of the TCR CDR3. In TCRdb, the multiplex PCR reads were re-called with MiXCR into one record per CDR3 protein. The sample consists of hundreds of thousands of distinct CDR3 sequences, about 45% of them appearing once. General study results and limits: Most thyroid clonotypes expanded above 0.001 appeared in blood too. A model built on 13 V-J features separated ophthalmopathy from stable hyperthyroidism.

Germline assignment: CDR1 ENHRY and CDR2 SYGVKD. This CDR3 is 12 amino acids long. The ends were cut back, 6 bases at V and 7 bases at J, with 10 bases in the middle. Clinicians diagnosed patients from clinical symptoms, serum thyroxine and TRAb, thyroid ultrasound and orbital computed tomography. The sample consisted of peripheral blood or thyroid tissue (not recorded which). The rearrangement links TRBV10-3 to TRBJ1-3, with D tentatively TRBD1 (6 bases). The sequence was collected from a woman aged 18-29 years with Graves' hyperthyroidism. CDR3 in amino acids: CAISGRGNTIYF. The DNA of the CDR3 is TGTGCCATCAGCGGGAGGGGGAACACCATATATTTT.